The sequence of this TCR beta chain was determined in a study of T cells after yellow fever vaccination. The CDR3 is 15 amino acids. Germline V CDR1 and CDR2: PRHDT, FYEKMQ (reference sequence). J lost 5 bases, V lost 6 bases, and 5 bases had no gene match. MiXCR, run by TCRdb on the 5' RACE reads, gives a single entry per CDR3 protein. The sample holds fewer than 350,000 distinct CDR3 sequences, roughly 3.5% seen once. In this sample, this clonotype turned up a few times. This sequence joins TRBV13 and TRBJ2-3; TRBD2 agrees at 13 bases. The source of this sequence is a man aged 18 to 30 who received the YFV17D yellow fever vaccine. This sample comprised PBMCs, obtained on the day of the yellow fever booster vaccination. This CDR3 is CASRILAGGQDTQYF. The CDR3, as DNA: TGTGCCAGCAGAATACTAGCGGGGGGGCAAGATACGCAGTATTTT. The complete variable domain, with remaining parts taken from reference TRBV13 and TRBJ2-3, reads AAGVIQSPRHLIKEKRETATLKCYPIPRHDTVYWYQQGPGQDPQFLISFYEKMQSDKGSIPDRFSAQQFSDYHSELNMSSLELGDSALYFCASRILAGGQDTQYFGPGTRLTVL.